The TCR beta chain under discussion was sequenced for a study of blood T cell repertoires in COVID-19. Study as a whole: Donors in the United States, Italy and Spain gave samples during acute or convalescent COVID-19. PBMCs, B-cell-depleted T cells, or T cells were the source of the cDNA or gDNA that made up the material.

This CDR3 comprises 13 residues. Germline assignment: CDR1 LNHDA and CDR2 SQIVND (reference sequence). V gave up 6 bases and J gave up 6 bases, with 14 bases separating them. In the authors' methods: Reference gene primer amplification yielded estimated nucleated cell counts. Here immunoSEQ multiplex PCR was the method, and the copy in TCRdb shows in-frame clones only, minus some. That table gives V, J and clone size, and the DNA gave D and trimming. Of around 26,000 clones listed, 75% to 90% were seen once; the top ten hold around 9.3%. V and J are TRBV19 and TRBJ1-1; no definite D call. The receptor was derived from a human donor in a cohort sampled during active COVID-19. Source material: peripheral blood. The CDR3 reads CASSSNGYAEAFF. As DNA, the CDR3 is TGTGCCAGTAGCTCCAACGGGTACGCTGAAGCTTTCTTT.